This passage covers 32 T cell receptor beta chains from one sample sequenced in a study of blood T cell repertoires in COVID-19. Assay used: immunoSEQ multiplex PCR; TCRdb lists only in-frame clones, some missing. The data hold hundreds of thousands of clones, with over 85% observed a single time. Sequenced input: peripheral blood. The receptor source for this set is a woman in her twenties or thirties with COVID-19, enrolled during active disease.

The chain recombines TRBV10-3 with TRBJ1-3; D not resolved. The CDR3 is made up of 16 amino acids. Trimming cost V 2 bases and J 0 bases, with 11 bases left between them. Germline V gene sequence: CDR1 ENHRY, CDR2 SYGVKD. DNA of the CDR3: TGTGCCATCAGTGAGACTGAGATCCGCTCTGGAAACACCATATATTTT. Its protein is CAISETEIRSGNTIYF.

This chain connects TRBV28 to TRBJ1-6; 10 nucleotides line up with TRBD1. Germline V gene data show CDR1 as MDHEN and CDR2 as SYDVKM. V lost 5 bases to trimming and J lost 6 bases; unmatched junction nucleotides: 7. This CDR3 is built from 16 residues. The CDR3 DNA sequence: TGTGCCAGCAGTCGGACCGACAGGGGGCCTAATTCACCCCTCCACTTT. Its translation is CASSRTDRGPNSPLHF.

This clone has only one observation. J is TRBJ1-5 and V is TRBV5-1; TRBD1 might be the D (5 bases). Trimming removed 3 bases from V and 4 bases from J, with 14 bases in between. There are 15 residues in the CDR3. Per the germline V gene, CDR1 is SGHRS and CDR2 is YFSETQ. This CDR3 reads CASSSSSGGNQPQHF. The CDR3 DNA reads TGCGCCAGCAGCTCCTCTAGCGGGGGTAATCAGCCCCAGCATTTT. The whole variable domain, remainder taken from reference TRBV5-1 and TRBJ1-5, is KAGVTQTPRYLIKTRGQQVTLSCSPISGHRSVSWYQQTPGQGLQFLFEYFSETQRNKGNFPGRFSGRQFSNSRSEMNVSTLELGDSALYLCASSSSSGGNQPQHFGDGTRLSIL.

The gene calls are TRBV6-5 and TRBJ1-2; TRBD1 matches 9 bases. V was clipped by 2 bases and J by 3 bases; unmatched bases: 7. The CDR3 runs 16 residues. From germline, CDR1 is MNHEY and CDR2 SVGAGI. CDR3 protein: CASSYHTGGRDYGYTF. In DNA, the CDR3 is TGTGCCAGCAGTTACCATACAGGGGGCAGGGACTATGGCTACACCTTC.

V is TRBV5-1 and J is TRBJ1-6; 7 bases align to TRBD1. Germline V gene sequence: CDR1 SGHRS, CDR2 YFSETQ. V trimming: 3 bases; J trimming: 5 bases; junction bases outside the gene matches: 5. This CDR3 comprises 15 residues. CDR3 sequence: CASSWKGADNSPLHF. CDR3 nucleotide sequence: TGCGCCAGCAGCTGGAAGGGGGCCGATAATTCACCCCTCCACTTT.

The DNA for the CDR3 is TGTGCCAGCAGCACAAGGCAGGGGGCTCGGGTTGAGCAGTTCTTC. It yields the protein CASSTRQGARVEQFF. The rearrangement links TRBV7-6 to TRBJ2-1; 8 bases agree with TRBD1. Germline CDR1 reads SGHVS; CDR2 reads FNYEAQ. V was clipped by 5 bases and J by 9 bases; unmatched bases: 12. The CDR3 runs 15 residues.

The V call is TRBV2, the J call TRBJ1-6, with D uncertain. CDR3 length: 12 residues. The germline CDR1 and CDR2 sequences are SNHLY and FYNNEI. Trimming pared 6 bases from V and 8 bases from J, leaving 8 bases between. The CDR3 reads CASRGIDSPLHF. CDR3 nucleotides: TGTGCCAGCAGGGGCATCGATTCACCCCTCCACTTT.

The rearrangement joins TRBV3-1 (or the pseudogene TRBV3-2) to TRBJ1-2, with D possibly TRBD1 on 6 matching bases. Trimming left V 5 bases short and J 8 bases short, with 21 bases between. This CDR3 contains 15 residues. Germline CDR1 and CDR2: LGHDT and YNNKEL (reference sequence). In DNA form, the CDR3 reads TGTGCCAGCAGCGGCTGGGCTGTGGGGGCGCGAGGCTACACCTTC. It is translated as CASSGWAVGARGYTF.

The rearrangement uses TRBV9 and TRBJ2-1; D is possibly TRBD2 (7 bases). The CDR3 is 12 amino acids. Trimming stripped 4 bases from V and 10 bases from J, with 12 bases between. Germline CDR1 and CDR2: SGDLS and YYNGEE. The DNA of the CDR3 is TGTGCCAGCAGCCTAAGGGGGGGAGAGCAGTTCTTC. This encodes CASSLRGGEQFF.

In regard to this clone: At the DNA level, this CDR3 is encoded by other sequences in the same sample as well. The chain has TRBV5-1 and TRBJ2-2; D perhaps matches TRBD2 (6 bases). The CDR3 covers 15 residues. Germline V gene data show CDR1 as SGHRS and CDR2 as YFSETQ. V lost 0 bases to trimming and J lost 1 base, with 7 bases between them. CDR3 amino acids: CASSLVGGNTGELFF. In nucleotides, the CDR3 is TGCGCCAGCAGCTTGGTCGGGGGGAACACCGGGGAGCTGTTTTTT.

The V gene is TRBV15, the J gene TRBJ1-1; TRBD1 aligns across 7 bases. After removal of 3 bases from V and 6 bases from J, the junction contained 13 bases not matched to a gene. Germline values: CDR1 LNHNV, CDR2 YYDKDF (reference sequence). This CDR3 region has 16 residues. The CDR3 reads CATSRTVNRGYPEAFF. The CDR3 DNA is TGTGCCACCAGCAGGACTGTAAACAGGGGATACCCTGAAGCTTTCTTT. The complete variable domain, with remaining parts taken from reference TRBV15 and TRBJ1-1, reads DAMVIQNPRYQVTQFGKPVTLSCSQTLNHNVMYWYQQKSSQAPKLLFHYYDKDFNNEADTPDNFQSRRPNTSFCFLDIRSPGLGDTAMYLCATSRTVNRGYPEAFFGQGTRLTVV.

The DNA of the CDR3 is TGTGCCAGCAGTTGGACAGGGCCCACTGAAGCTTTCTTT. It is translated as CASSWTGPTEAFF. The chain uses TRBV12-3 or TRBV12-4 and TRBJ1-1; 8 nucleotides match TRBD1. J gave up 4 bases and V 4 bases, and 2 bases lay outside the gene matches. The CDR3 is 13 amino acids.

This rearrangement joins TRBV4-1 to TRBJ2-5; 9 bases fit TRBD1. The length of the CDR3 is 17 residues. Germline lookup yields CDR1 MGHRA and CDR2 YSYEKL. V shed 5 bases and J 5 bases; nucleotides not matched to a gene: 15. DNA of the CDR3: TGCGCCAGCAGCTTCAAGCCCCTACAGGGGGCAGGTGAGACCCAGTACTTC. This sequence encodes CASSFKPLQGAGETQYF.

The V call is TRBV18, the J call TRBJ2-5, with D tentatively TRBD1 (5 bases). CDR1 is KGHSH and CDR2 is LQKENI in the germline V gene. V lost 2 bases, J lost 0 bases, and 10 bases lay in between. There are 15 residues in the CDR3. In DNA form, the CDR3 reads TGTGCCAGCTCACCAACGAAGGGGTACCAAGAGACCCAGTACTTC. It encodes CASSPTKGYQETQYF.

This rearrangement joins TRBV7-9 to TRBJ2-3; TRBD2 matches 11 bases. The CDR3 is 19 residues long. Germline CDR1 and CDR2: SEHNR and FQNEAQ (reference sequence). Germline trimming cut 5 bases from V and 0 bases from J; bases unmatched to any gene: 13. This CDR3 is CASSPLLTSGGFSTDTQYF. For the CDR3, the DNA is TGTGCCAGCAGCCCCCTCCTTACTAGCGGGGGTTTTAGCACAGATACGCAGTATTTT.

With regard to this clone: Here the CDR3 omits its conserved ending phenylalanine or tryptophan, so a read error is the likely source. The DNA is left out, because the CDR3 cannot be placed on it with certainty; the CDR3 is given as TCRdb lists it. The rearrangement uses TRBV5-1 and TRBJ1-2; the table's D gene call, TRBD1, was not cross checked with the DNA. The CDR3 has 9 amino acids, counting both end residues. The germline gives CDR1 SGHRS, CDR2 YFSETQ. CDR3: CASSQPGQI.

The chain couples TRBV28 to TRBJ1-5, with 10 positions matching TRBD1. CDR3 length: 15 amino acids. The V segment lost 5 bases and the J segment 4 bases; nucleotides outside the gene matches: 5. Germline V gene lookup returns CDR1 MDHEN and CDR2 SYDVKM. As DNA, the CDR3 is TGTGCCAGCAGTCCAGGGACAGGGGTTAATCAGCCCCAGCATTTT. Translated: CASSPGTGVNQPQHF.

The CDR3 region is CASSQDLGTASLMSYGYTF. The CDR3 region has the DNA TGCGCCAGCAGCCAAGATCTTGGGACAGCGTCCTTAATGAGCTATGGCTACACCTTC. The chain links TRBV4-1 to TRBJ1-2; 7 bases are shared with TRBD1. The CDR3 consists of 19 residues. Germline loops: CDR1 MGHRA, CDR2 YSYEKL. V dropped 0 bases and J dropped 4; count of bases not matched to a gene: 17.

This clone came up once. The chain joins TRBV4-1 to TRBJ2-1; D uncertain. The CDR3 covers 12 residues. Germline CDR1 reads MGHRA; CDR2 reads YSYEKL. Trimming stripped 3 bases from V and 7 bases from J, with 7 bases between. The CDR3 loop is CASSQPGNEQFF. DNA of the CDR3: TGCGCCAGCAGCCAGCCCGGGAATGAGCAGTTCTTC.

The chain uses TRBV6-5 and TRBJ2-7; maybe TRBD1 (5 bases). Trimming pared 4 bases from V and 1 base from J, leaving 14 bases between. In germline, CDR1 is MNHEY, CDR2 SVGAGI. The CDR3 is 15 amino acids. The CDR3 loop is CASSSAGYPSYEQYF. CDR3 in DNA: TGTGCCAGCAGTTCAGCAGGGTACCCATCCTACGAGCAGTACTTC.

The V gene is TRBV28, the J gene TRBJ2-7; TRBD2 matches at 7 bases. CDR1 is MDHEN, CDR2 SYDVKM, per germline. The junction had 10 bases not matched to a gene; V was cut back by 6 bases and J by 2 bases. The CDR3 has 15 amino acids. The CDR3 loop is CASSLGGLGPYEQYF. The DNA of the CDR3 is TGTGCCAGCAGCCTGGGGGGGTTGGGGCCCTACGAGCAGTACTTC.

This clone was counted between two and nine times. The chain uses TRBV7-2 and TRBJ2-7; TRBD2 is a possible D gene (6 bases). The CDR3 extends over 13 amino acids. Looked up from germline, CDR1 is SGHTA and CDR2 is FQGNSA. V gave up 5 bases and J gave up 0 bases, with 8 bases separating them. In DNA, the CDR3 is TGTGCCAGCAGCACGGGGGACTCCTACGAGCAGTACTTC. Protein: CASSTGDSYEQYF.

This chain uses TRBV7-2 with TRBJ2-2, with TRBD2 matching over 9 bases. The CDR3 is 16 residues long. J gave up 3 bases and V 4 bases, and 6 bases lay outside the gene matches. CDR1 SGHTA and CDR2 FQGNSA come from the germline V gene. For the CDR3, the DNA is TGTGCCAGCAGCTGGGCTAGCGGGACCTACACCGGGGAGCTGTTTTTT. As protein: CASSWASGTYTGELFF.

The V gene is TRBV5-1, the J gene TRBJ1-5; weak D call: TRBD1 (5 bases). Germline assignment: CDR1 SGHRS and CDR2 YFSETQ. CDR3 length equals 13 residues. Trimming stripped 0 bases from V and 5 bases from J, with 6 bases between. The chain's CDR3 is CASSLAGHQPQHF. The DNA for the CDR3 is TGCGCCAGCAGCTTGGCAGGGCATCAGCCCCAGCATTTT.

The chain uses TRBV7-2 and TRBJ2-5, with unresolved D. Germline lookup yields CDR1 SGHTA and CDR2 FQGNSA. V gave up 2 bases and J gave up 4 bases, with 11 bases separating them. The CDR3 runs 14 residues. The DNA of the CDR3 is TGTGCCAGCAGCTTATCACGGTCACCAGAGACCCAGTACTTC. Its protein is CASSLSRSPETQYF.

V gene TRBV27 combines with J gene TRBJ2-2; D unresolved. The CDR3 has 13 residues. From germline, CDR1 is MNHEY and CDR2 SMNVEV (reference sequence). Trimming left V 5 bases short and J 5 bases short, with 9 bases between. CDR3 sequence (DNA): TGTGCCAGCAGTACCTATTGGACCGGGGAGCTGTTTTTT. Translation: CASSTYWTGELFF.

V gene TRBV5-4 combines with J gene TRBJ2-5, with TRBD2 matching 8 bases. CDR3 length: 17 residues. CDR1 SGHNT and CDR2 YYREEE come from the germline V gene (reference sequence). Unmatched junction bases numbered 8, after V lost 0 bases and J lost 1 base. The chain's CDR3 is CASSLGTKRGFQETQYF. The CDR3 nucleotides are TGTGCCAGCAGCTTGGGGACTAAGCGGGGGTTCCAAGAGACCCAGTACTTC.

The CDR3 coding sequence is TGTGCCAGCAGTTACGCAGACAGGCTCTTCGGCTACACCTTC. Encoded protein: CASSYADRLFGYTF. This sequence joins TRBV6-6 and TRBJ1-2; possible D gene TRBD1, 6 bases. Trimming left V 2 bases short and J 8 bases short, with 15 bases between. CDR1 is MNHNY and CDR2 is SVGAGI in the germline V gene (reference sequence). The CDR3 totals 14 residues.

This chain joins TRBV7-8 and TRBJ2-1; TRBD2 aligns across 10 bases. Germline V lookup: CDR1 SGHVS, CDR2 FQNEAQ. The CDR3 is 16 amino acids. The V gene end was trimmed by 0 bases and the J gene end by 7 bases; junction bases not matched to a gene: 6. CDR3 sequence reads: CASSLAPSGGRNEQFF. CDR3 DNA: TGTGCCAGCAGCTTAGCTCCTAGCGGGGGCCGAAATGAGCAGTTCTTC.

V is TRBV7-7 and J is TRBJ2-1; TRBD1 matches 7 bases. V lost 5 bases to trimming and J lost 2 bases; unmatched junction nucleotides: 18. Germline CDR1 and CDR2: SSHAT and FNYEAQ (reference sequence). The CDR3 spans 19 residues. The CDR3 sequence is CASSPLGEGARVPYNEQFF. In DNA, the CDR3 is TGTGCCAGCAGCCCCCTTGGTGAGGGGGCCAGGGTCCCCTACAATGAGCAGTTCTTC.

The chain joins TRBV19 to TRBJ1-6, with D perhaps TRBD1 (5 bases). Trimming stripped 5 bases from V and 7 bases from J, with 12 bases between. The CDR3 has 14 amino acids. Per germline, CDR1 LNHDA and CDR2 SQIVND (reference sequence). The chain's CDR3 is CASSGRRGNSPLHF. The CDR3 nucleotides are TGTGCCAGTAGTGGCAGGCGGGGGAATTCACCCCTCCACTTT. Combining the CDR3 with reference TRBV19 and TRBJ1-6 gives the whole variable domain DGGITQSPKYLFRKEGQNVTLSCEQNLNHDAMYWYRQDPGQGLRLIYYSQIVNDFQKGDIAEGYSVSREKKESFPLTVTSAQKNPTAFYLCASSGRRGNSPLHFGNGTRLTVT.

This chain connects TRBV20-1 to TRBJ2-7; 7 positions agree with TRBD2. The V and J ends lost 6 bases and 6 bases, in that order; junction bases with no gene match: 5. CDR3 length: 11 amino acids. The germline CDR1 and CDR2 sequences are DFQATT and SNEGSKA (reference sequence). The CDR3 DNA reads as TGCAGTGCGCGGACTAGTTCCGAGCAGTACTTC. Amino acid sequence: CSARTSSEQYF.